These 5 T cell receptor beta chains came from one sample sequenced in a study of blood T cell repertoires in COVID-19. The repertoire was sequenced with immunoSEQ multiplex PCR; TCRdb's copy has only in-frame clones and lacks some. The data hold some 120,000 clones, with roughly 85% observed a single time. What was sequenced was peripheral blood. Receptors were obtained from a middle-aged man with acute or convalescent COVID-19.

V usage is TRBV19 and J usage is TRBJ2-1, with TRBD2 matching 10 bases. V dropped 6 bases and J dropped 2; count of bases not matched to a gene: 19. Germline V gives CDR1 LNHDA, CDR2 SQIVND (reference sequence). This CDR3 comprises 20 residues. As DNA, the CDR3 is TGTGCCAGTAGGAAGAGGGCTGGGGCTAGCGGGAGTCTTACCTACAATGAGCAGTTCTTC. It specifies CASRKRAGASGSLTYNEQFF.

The gene calls are TRBV4-2 and TRBJ1-6; D is possibly TRBD1 (6 bases). Trimming shortened V by 3 bases and J by 9 bases, and 12 bases separated the two germline ends. The CDR3 is 14 amino acids. CDR1 and CDR2 from the germline V gene are LGHNA and YNFKEQ. CDR3 bases: TGTGCCAGCAGCCATGGGGAGGGGGGTTCACCCCTCCACTTT. Its translation: CASSHGEGGSPLHF.

The rearrangement links TRBV7-2 to TRBJ2-5; 14 bases agree with TRBD2. V gave up 0 bases and J gave up 9 bases; unmatched junction bases: 3. The CDR3 is 15 amino acids. Germline-derived CDR1 and CDR2 are SGHTA and FQGNSA. Here the CDR3 reads CASSLAGLAGAPQYF. CDR3 DNA: TGTGCCAGCAGCTTAGCGGGACTAGCGGGGGCCCCCCAGTACTTC.

This chain uses TRBV2 with TRBJ2-3; 8 nucleotides align to TRBD2. The CDR3 loop spans 15 amino acids. In germline, CDR1 is SNHLY, CDR2 FYNNEI. The trim removed 4 bases at V and 0 bases at J, leaving 3 bases unmatched. The CDR3 region has the DNA TGTGCCAGCAGTGTCCTAGCGGGTAGCACAGATACGCAGTATTTT. Protein product: CASSVLAGSTDTQYF.

The J gene is TRBJ2-1, the V gene TRBV11-2; 8 positions agree with TRBD2. Losses at the gene ends were 0 bases for V and 2 bases for J; bases not matched to a gene: 3. This CDR3 spans 16 amino acids. The germline V gene has CDR1 SGHAT and CDR2 FQNNGV. The CDR3 bases are TGTGCCAGCAGCTTAGATAGCGGGACCACCTACAATGAGCAGTTCTTC. As protein: CASSLDSGTTYNEQFF. The variable domain in full, with the rest retrieved from reference TRBV11-2 and TRBJ2-1, is EAGVAQSPRYKIIEKRQSVAFWCNPISGHATLYWYQQILGQGPKLLIQFQNNGVVDDSQLPKDRFSAERLKGVDSTLKIQPAKLEDSAVYLCASSLDSGTTYNEQFFGPGTRLTVL.